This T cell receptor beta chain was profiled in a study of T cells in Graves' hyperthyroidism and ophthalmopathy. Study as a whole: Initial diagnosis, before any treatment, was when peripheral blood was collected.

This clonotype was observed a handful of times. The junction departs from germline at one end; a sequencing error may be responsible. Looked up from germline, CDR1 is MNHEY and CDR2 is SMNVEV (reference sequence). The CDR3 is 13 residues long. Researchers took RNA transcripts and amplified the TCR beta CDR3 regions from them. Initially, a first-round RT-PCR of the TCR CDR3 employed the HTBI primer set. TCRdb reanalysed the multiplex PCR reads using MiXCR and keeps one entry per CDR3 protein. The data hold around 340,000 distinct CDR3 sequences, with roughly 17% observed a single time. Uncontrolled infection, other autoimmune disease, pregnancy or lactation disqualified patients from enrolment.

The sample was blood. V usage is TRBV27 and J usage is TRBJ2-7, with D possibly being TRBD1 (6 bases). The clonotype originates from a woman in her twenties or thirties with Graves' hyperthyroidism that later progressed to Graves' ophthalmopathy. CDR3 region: CVSGTGTSYEQYF. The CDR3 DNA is TGTGTCAGCGGAACCGGGACATCTTACGAGCAGTACTTC.